These T cell receptor beta chains were read from a single sample in a study of beta chain features in type 1 diabetes. Measured with immunoSEQ multiplex PCR; TCRdb has only the in-frame clones, and not every one. The sample comprises hundreds of thousands of clones, around 15% of which are singletons, and roughly 0.04% rests with the top ten. Sequenced: naive CD4+ T cells from blood. Every receptor here comes from a man aged 18 to 30 with type 1 diabetes. Both conserved end residues are part of each CDR3. The D gene is left open where the match is weak. Not every row has a clone size; where given, it reads once, few, many or a size class.

cdr3_length | j_call | v_call | d_call | clone_size | cdr3_aa | cdr3_nt
13 | TRBJ2-2 | TRBV6-1 | NA | few | CASQALTSGELFF | TGTGCCAGCCAGGCGCTGACTTCCGGGGAGCTGTTTTTT
15 | TRBJ2-7 | TRBV6-6 | NA | NA | CASSRILGTFYEQYF | TGTGCCAGCAGCCGGATACTTGGGACCTTCTACGAGCAGTACTTC
16 | TRBJ1-5 | TRBV19 | NA | NA | CASSILFTQGNQPQHF | TGTGCCAGTAGTATTTTGTTCACACAAGGGAATCAGCCCCAGCATTTT
17 | TRBJ2-2 | TRBV28 | TRBD2 | few | CASSSQFPGGYTGELFF | TGTGCCAGCAGTTCCCAGTTTCCGGGGGGATACACCGGGGAGCTGTTTTTT
14 | TRBJ1-2 | TRBV28 | NA | NA | CASSPPHGDYGYTF | TGTGCCAGCAGTCCGCCCCACGGGGACTATGGCTACACCTTC
12 | TRBJ1-2 | TRBV4-1 | NA | NA | CASSQDDYGYTF | TGCGCCAGCAGCCAAGACGACTATGGCTACACCTTC
14 | TRBJ2-5 | TRBV7-9 | TRBD2 | NA | CASSLARGLETQYF | TGTGCCAGCAGCTTAGCGCGGGGGTTGGAGACCCAGTACTTC
16 | TRBJ2-2 | TRBV7-2 | NA | few | CASSLAGGAPAGELFF | TGTGCCAGCAGCTTAGCAGGGGGGGCCCCAGCCGGGGAGCTGTTTTTT
13 | TRBJ1-2 | TRBV29-1 | NA | few | CSVASRGGYGYTF | TGCAGCGTTGCCTCCAGAGGGGGCTATGGCTACACCTTC
10 | TRBJ2-2 | TRBV11-2 | NA | few | CPGTTGELFF | TGTCCGGGGACCACCGGGGAGCTGTTTTTT
15 | TRBJ2-7 | TRBV7-2 | TRBD2 | few | CASSIRTSGRYEQYF | TGTGCCAGCAGCATTAGGACTAGCGGGAGATACGAGCAGTACTTC
12 | TRBJ2-5 | TRBV7-2 | NA | few | CASHLPVETQYF | TGTGCCAGCCATCTCCCAGTAGAGACCCAGTACTTC
15 | TRBJ1-2 | TRBV6-6 | NA | NA | CASMTVTDYNYGYTF | TGTGCCAGCATGACGGTGACAGACTATAACTATGGCTACACCTTC
14 | TRBJ1-2 | TRBV30 | NA | NA | CAWSVTGRVYGYTF | TGTGCCTGGAGTGTCACAGGGCGAGTCTATGGCTACACCTTC
13 | TRBJ2-5 | TRBV23-1 | NA | NA | CASRRLGQETQYF | TGCGCCAGTAGGCGGCTAGGCCAAGAGACCCAGTACTTC
15 | TRBJ1-5 | TRBV5-1 | TRBD1 | few | CASSLGGGLSQPQHF | TGCGCCAGCAGCTTGGGAGGGGGCCTCTCTCAGCCCCAGCATTTT
13 | TRBJ1-3 | TRBV9 | NA | NA | CASTGPSGNTIYF | TGTGCCAGCACGGGACCCTCTGGAAACACCATATATTTT
12 | TRBJ1-2 | TRBV2 | TRBD1 | NA | CASSEPPGQDTF | TGTGCCAGCAGTGAACCTCCCGGACAGGACACCTTC
10 | TRBJ2-1 | TRBV30 | NA | few | CAWSAHEQFF | TGTGCCTGGAGTGCCCATGAGCAGTTCTTC
19 | TRBJ2-1 | TRBV15 | TRBD1 | few | CATSRDGVRTGGSYNEQFF | TGTGCCACCAGCAGAGACGGCGTCCGGACAGGGGGCTCCTACAATGAGCAGTTCTTC
15 | TRBJ2-1 | TRBV19 | TRBD2 | few | CASSMVAGGRNEQFF | TGTGCCAGTAGTATGGTCGCGGGAGGGCGCAATGAGCAGTTCTTC
15 | TRBJ2-7 | TRBV19 | NA | NA | CASSLFRDGVYEQYF | TGTGCCAGTAGTTTATTCCGGGACGGAGTCTACGAGCAGTACTTC
13 | TRBJ1-5 | TRBV30 | NA | NA | CAWSDQAGQPQHF | TGTGCCTGGAGTGACCAGGCGGGTCAGCCCCAGCATTTT
17 | TRBJ1-5 | TRBV5-4 | TRBD1 | few | CASSQGSGTGENQPQHF | TGTGCCAGCAGCCAAGGCTCCGGGACAGGGGAGAATCAGCCCCAGCATTTT
13 | TRBJ2-2 | TRBV5-1 | NA | few | CASSLERTGELFF | TGCGCCAGCAGCTTGGAGCGGACCGGGGAGCTGTTTTTT
15 | TRBJ1-2 | TRBV7-2 | NA | NA | CASSLGQTINYGYTF | TGTGCCAGCAGCTTAGGCCAGACGATAAACTATGGCTACACCTTC
10 | TRBJ2-1 | TRBV6-1 | NA | few | CASTGGEQFF | TGTGCCAGCACCGGGGGTGAGCAGTTCTTC
14 | TRBJ2-5 | TRBV28 | TRBD2 | NA | CASTGGGLQETQYF | TGTGCCAGTACTGGCGGGGGACTCCAAGAGACCCAGTACTTC
14 | TRBJ2-3 | TRBV5-1 | TRBD1 | NA | CASSRTGGTDTQYF | TGCGCCAGCAGCCGGACAGGGGGCACAGATACGCAGTATTTT
14 | TRBJ1-5 | TRBV9 | NA | NA | CASSVDGTNQPQHF | TGTGCCAGCAGCGTGGACGGAACAAATCAGCCCCAGCATTTT
14 | TRBJ1-3 | TRBV30 | TRBD1 | NA | CAWRQGQPGNTIYF | TGTGCCTGGCGACAGGGGCAACCTGGAAACACCATATATTTT
12 | TRBJ1-1 | TRBV7-2 | NA | NA | CASSSTGTEAFF | TGTGCCAGCAGCTCCACAGGGACTGAAGCTTTCTTT
14 | TRBJ2-7 | TRBV15 | NA | few | CATSSPRGSYEQYF | TGTGCCACCAGCAGCCCGCGGGGCAGCTACGAGCAGTACTTC
14 | TRBJ1-2 | TRBV18 | NA | NA | CASSPGGFGYGYTF | TGTGCCAGCTCACCAGGGGGGTTCGGCTATGGCTACACCTTC
11 | TRBJ2-3 | TRBV29-1 | NA | NA | CSEERGDTQYF | TGCAGCGAAGAGAGGGGAGATACGCAGTATTTT
15 | TRBJ1-4 | TRBV7-2 | TRBD1 | NA | CASSLHRGPREKLFF | TGTGCCAGCAGCTTGCACAGGGGGCCTCGTGAAAAACTGTTTTTT
15 | TRBJ2-4 | TRBV30 | TRBD2 | few | CAWSVYAGGKNIQYF | TGTGCCTGGAGTGTATACGCGGGAGGCAAAAACATTCAGTACTTC
12 | TRBJ1-1 | TRBV2 | NA | few | CASTEGGTEAFF | TGTGCCAGCACCGAGGGGGGAACTGAAGCTTTCTTT
14 | TRBJ2-4 | TRBV5-1 | NA | few | CASSPGQSEGIQYF | TGCGCCAGCAGCCCGGGACAGTCGGAGGGGATTCAGTACTTC
13 | TRBJ2-3 | TRBV11-2 | NA | NA | CASSLWWLNTQYF | TGTGCCAGCAGCTTATGGTGGCTAAATACGCAGTATTTT
15 | TRBJ2-3 | TRBV5-4 | NA | NA | CASSLGVSGTDTQYF | TGTGCCAGCAGCCTTGGGGTTTCGGGCACAGATACGCAGTATTTT
14 | TRBJ1-1 | TRBV29-1 | NA | few | CSVEANKVVAEAFF | TGCAGCGTTGAAGCTAACAAGGTAGTCGCTGAAGCTTTCTTT
14 | TRBJ2-7 | TRBV9 | NA | NA | CASSVEKGYGEQYF | TGTGCCAGCAGCGTAGAGAAAGGGTACGGGGAGCAGTACTTC
15 | TRBJ2-1 | TRBV28 | NA | NA | CASSLGGGPYNEQFF | TGTGCCAGCAGTTTGGGAGGGGGCCCCTACAATGAGCAGTTCTTC
14 | TRBJ2-5 | TRBV5-4 | TRBD1 | few | CASSSTGADETQYF | TGTGCCAGCAGCTCGACAGGGGCTGACGAGACCCAGTACTTC
15 | TRBJ2-1 | TRBV7-2 | NA | few | CASSPTGHSSPGEFF | TGTGCCAGCAGCCCAACGGGACACTCGTCACCGGGGGAGTTCTTC
16 | TRBJ2-2 | TRBV10-3 | NA | few | CAISIGQIPGTGELFF | TGTGCCATCAGTATAGGACAGATCCCGGGAACCGGGGAGCTGTTTTTT
17 | TRBJ1-5 | TRBV29-1 | NA | NA | CSAPRGRRPLSNQPQHF | TGCAGCGCCCCCCGGGGGCGCCGGCCTCTTAGCAATCAGCCCCAGCATTTT
14 | TRBJ1-3 | TRBV29-1 | NA | few | CSVERVLTGNTIYF | TGCAGCGTTGAACGTGTGCTAACTGGAAACACCATATATTTT